This T cell receptor beta chain was documented in a study of response to subunit inactivated influenza vaccine. CDR1 and CDR2 from the germline V gene are DFQATT and SNEGSKA (reference sequence). The CDR3 is 13 residues long. With 5 bases clipped from V and 4 bases from J, the junction kept 1 base outside the gene matches. Findings and limits, study-wide: Each seasonal flu vaccination may recruit only limited new T cells, authors suggested.

A note on this clonotype: Its antigen is as yet unknown.

TCRdb reanalysed the RT-PCR reads using MiXCR and keeps one entry per CDR3 protein. This table holds 600,000 to 850,000 distinct CDR3 sequences, about 14% found once. This chain links TRBV20-1 with TRBJ2-7, with 14 bases matching TRBD2. The specimen was PBMCs from blood, collected less than 15 days before vaccination. This receptor was taken from a man aged 50-59 years who received an inactivated influenza vaccine. CDR3 sequence (DNA): TGCAGTGCTCGGACTAGCGGGAGGTACGAGCAGTACTTC. The encoded protein is CSARTSGRYEQYF.